The text below deals with one T cell receptor (beta chain). Its matching antigen is unknown. Researchers grouped second doses given at about 4 or about 12 weeks into one pool. Method: immunoSEQ multiplex PCR; TCRdb's copy keeps in-frame clones and lacks some. The sample lists roughly 120,000 clones, 94% seen once, with roughly 3.1% in the top ten. These data come from a study of T cell responses to AZD1222 COVID-19 vaccine. Regarding the study as a whole: After the peak T cell response, and only then, were repertoires sampled. Only a handful of people who got AZD1222 tested seropositive at baseline. Epitopes outside B.1.351 and B.1.1.7 mutated regions reportedly drew nearly half of spike TCRs.

The V end was cut by 5 bases, the J end by 0 bases, with 13 bases between. The CDR3 has 15 amino acids. The V gene's germline CDR1 is MNHEY and CDR2 SVGAGI. The chain joins TRBV6-5 to TRBJ1-1, with D tentatively TRBD1 (6 bases). The sequence came from an adult who received the AZD1222 COVID-19 vaccine. The source was peripheral blood, collected 28 days after the second AZD1222 dose. The chain's CDR3 is CASSQYGTLNTEAFF. The CDR3 DNA reads TGTGCCAGCAGTCAATACGGGACATTGAACACTGAAGCTTTCTTT.